The 31 T cell receptor beta chains listed next were all sequenced from one sample in a study of Ad26.COV2.S vaccination and SARS-CoV-2 variants. The table came from immunoSEQ multiplex PCR; TCRdb's copy has only in-frame clones and leaves some out. This table has about 370,000 clones, about 91% appearing once. Treatment reported: about 20 received Ad26.COV2.S at low or high dose, single or two shots; 5 received placebo; per-sample allocation not given. Sampling was done on day 63 after the first vaccine or placebo injection. Specimen: peripheral blood, collected in a trial of Ad26.COV2.S vaccine versus placebo. These receptors were collected from a person between 18 and 65 years old who received the Ad26.COV2.S COVID-19 vaccine or a placebo.

The sample holds a few counts of this clone. V usage is TRBV5-4 and J usage is TRBJ2-1, with TRBD2 identical over 11 bases. The CDR3 extends over 15 amino acids. CDR1 and CDR2 from the germline V gene are SGHNT and YYREEE (reference sequence). The V and J ends lost 4 bases and 5 bases, in that order; junction bases with no gene match: 5. The CDR3 nucleotides are TGTGCCAGCAGCCGGCTAGCGGGAGGCGACAATGAGCAGTTCTTC. As protein: CASSRLAGGDNEQFF.

The chain joins TRBV2 to TRBJ1-2, with no clear D. Germline V gene lookup returns CDR1 SNHLY and CDR2 FYNNEI. This CDR3 region has 13 residues. With 7 bases removed from V and 8 bases from J, the gap between germline ends came to 17 bases. The CDR3 is CASTVGSPGGYTF. In DNA, the CDR3 is TGTGCCAGCACGGTAGGGTCCCCGGGAGGCTACACCTTC.

The rearrangement joins TRBV19 to TRBJ1-3, with D possibly TRBD1 on 6 matching bases. The CDR3 consists of 13 residues. Trimming cost V 9 bases and J 0 bases, with 9 bases left between them. From germline, CDR1 is LNHDA and CDR2 SQIVND (reference sequence). The CDR3 nucleotides read TGTGCCAGCAGGGGCGACTCTGGAAACACCATATATTTT. Amino acids: CASRGDSGNTIYF.

The rearrangement uses TRBV28 and TRBJ2-3; D is unclear. V was shortened by 5 bases and J by 1 base, with 7 bases between the two germline ends. The CDR3 extends over 13 amino acids. Germline loops: CDR1 MDHEN, CDR2 SYDVKM. The CDR3 here is CASSRWGTDTQYF. Here the CDR3 DNA reads TGTGCCAGCAGTCGGTGGGGCACAGATACGCAGTATTTT.

This clone was seen only a few times. The rearrangement joins TRBV5-1 to TRBJ2-5, with 8 bases matching TRBD1. Per germline, CDR1 SGHRS and CDR2 YFSETQ. The CDR3 is made up of 14 amino acids. The junction had 1 base not matched to a gene; V was cut back by 1 base and J by 2 bases. For the CDR3, the DNA is TGCGCCAGCAGCTTGCAGGGGGCGCAAGAGACCCAGTACTTC. This sequence encodes CASSLQGAQETQYF. Based on the CDR3 plus reference TRBV5-1 and TRBJ2-5, the full variable domain is KAGVTQTPRYLIKTRGQQVTLSCSPISGHRSVSWYQQTPGQGLQFLFEYFSETQRNKGNFPGRFSGRQFSNSRSEMNVSTLELGDSALYLCASSLQGAQETQYFGPGTRLLVL.

This sequence joins TRBV28 and TRBJ1-6; tentatively, D is TRBD1 (5 bases). The V gene lost 5 bases and the J gene lost 7 bases, with 15 bases spanning the gap. Germline loops: CDR1 MDHEN, CDR2 SYDVKM. There are 15 residues in the CDR3. CDR3 nucleotides: TGTGCCAGCAGTCCGGGGGGGATGGGAAATTCACCCCTCCACTTT. This translates into CASSPGGMGNSPLHF.

The chain couples TRBV28 to TRBJ1-2; TRBD1 is a possible D gene (5 bases). Trimming removed 3 bases from V and 4 bases from J, with 6 bases in between. The germline CDR1 and CDR2 sequences are MDHEN and SYDVKM. CDR3 length: 12 amino acids. The CDR3 DNA sequence: TGTGCCAGCAGTTTGGGGGTCTATGGCTACACCTTC. This gives the protein CASSLGVYGYTF.

This rearrangement joins TRBV9 to TRBJ1-2; tentative D call: TRBD1 (6 bases). CDR1 is SGDLS and CDR2 is YYNGEE in the germline V gene. The CDR3 runs 14 residues. V was cut by 5 bases and J by 8 bases, with 19 bases left in between. CDR3 loop: CASRAGTPTLGYTF. CDR3 DNA sequence: TGTGCCAGCAGGGCCGGGACACCGACTTTGGGCTACACCTTC.

V usage is TRBV15 and J usage is TRBJ2-7, with D perhaps TRBD1 or TRBD2 (6 bases each). Per the germline V gene, CDR1 is LNHNV and CDR2 is YYDKDF (reference sequence). V lost 1 base to trimming and J lost 7 bases, with 14 bases between them. This CDR3 is built from 14 residues. DNA for the CDR3: TGTGCCACCAGCAGAGGACCGGGGGCGGGGGAGCAGTACTTC. It encodes CATSRGPGAGEQYF.

The chain has TRBV9 and TRBJ2-1; 9 nucleotides match TRBD2. The CDR3 contains 16 residues. V shed 2 bases, J shed 8 bases, and the junction held 11 bases outside the gene matches. Germline CDR1 SGDLS, CDR2 YYNGEE. CDR3 DNA: TGTGCCAGCAGCGTGGAGGGTAGCGGGAGCTCCGATGAGCAGTTCTTC. The encoded protein is CASSVEGSGSSDEQFF. The whole variable domain, remainder taken from reference TRBV9 and TRBJ2-1, is DSGVTQTPKHLITATGQRVTLRCSPRSGDLSVYWYQQSLDQGLQFLIQYYNGEERAKGNILERFSAQQFPDLHSELNLSSLELGDSALYFCASSVEGSGSSDEQFFGPGTRLTVL.

The V and J genes are TRBV25-1 and TRBJ2-3; D ambiguous. The V gene lost 4 bases and the J gene lost 4 bases, with 15 bases spanning the gap. This CDR3 region has 15 residues. The V gene's germline CDR1 is MGHDK and CDR2 SYGVNS. In DNA form, the CDR3 reads TGTGCCAGCAGTGCATTTAGAGGCAGTGCAGATACGCAGTATTTT. This gives the protein CASSAFRGSADTQYF. Variable domain in full (rest from reference TRBV25-1 and TRBJ2-3): EADIYQTPRYLVIGTGKKITLECSQTMGHDKMYWYQQDPGMELHLIHYSYGVNSTEKGDLSSESTVSRIRTEHFPLTLESARPSHTSQYLCASSAFRGSADTQYFGPGTRLTVL.

The chain is built from TRBV18 and TRBJ2-1; maybe TRBD2 (6 bases). This CDR3 contains 17 residues. CDR1 and CDR2 from the germline V gene are KGHSH and LQKENI. V was pared by 3 bases and J by 3 bases, with 18 bases between. The CDR3 DNA reads TGTGCCAGCTCACCCGTCGCACCGGGAGAAGGCTACAATGAGCAGTTCTTC. Translated, it gives CASSPVAPGEGYNEQFF.

The CDR3 nucleotides read TGTGCCAGCAGCTTGGGGGGCTTCGCTGGAAACACCATATATTTT. Amino acids: CASSLGGFAGNTIYF. The chain links TRBV5-6 to TRBJ1-3, with a weak D call TRBD1 (5 bases). The germline CDR1 and CDR2 sequences are SGHDT and YYEEEE. There are 15 residues in the CDR3. Trimming shortened V by 0 bases and J by 2 bases, and 9 bases separated the two germline ends. The entire variable domain, with the rest obtained from reference TRBV5-6 and TRBJ1-3, is as follows: DAGVTQSPTHLIKTRGQQVTLRCSPKSGHDTVSWYQQALGQGPQFIFQYYEEEERQRGNFPDRFSGHQFPNYSSELNVNALLLGDSALYLCASSLGGFAGNTIYFGEGSWLTVV.

The rearrangement uses TRBV7-8 and TRBJ2-1; a weak D match, TRBD2 (6 bases). This CDR3 region has 14 residues. Germline values: CDR1 SGHVS, CDR2 FQNEAQ. The germline V and J ends were trimmed by 5 bases and 6 bases, with 14 bases remaining between them. The CDR3 protein is CASSPRGRSNEQFF. The CDR3 DNA sequence: TGTGCCAGCAGCCCCCGGGGGAGGTCCAATGAGCAGTTCTTC.

The chain has TRBV27 and TRBJ1-2; D gene unclear. Looked up from germline, CDR1 is MNHEY and CDR2 is SMNVEV (reference sequence). Trimming pared 5 bases from V and 2 bases from J, leaving 9 bases between. CDR3 length: 13 amino acids. CDR3 sequence: CASSPRINYGYTF. The CDR3 DNA follows: TGTGCCAGCAGTCCAAGGATAAACTATGGCTACACCTTC.

This clone has only a few counts. The rearrangement uses TRBV28 and TRBJ1-2; D not certain. Germline V gene lookup returns CDR1 MDHEN and CDR2 SYDVKM. CDR3 length: 13 residues. The V end lost 3 bases, the J end lost 3 bases, and 8 bases lay between the germline ends. The CDR3 loop is CASSFTAYYGYTF. The CDR3 nucleotides are TGTGCCAGCAGTTTTACAGCTTACTATGGCTACACCTTC.

This clone has more than one count but fewer than ten. The V call is TRBV30, the J call TRBJ2-2, with 7 nucleotides matching TRBD2. V shed 0 bases and J 3 bases; nucleotides not matched to a gene: 4. The V gene's germline CDR1 is GTSNPN and CDR2 SVGIG (reference sequence). The CDR3 loop spans 15 amino acids. CDR3: CAWSVGGSDTGELFF. The CDR3, as DNA: TGTGCCTGGAGTGTCGGGGGGAGCGACACCGGGGAGCTGTTTTTT. Full variable domain (rest looked up from reference TRBV30 and TRBJ2-2): SQTIHQWPATLVQPVGSPLSLECTVEGTSNPNLYWYRQAAGRGLQLLFYSVGIGQISSEVPQNLSASRPQDRQFILSSKKLLLSDSGFYLCAWSVGGSDTGELFFGEGSRLTVL.

The chain joins TRBV9 to TRBJ2-4; D is unresolved. Trimming stripped 0 bases from V and 0 bases from J, with 4 bases between. Germline V gene lookup returns CDR1 SGDLS and CDR2 YYNGEE. The CDR3 runs 14 residues. The CDR3 loop is CASSVGTAKNIQYF. Written as DNA, the CDR3 is TGTGCCAGCAGCGTAGGCACAGCCAAAAACATTCAGTACTTC.

The rearrangement joins TRBV6-6 to TRBJ2-2; 9 positions agree with TRBD2. Germline V gene lookup returns CDR1 MNHNY and CDR2 SVGAGI (reference sequence). V was pared by 5 bases and J by 1 base, with 2 bases of the junction left unmatched. This CDR3 is 15 amino acids long. In nucleotides, the CDR3 is TGTGCCAGCAGTCCGACTAGCGGGAACACCGGGGAGCTGTTTTTT. Translating gives CASSPTSGNTGELFF.

The chain combines TRBV6-2 or TRBV6-3 with TRBJ2-2; D is unclear. Trimming took off 6 bases at V and 4 bases at J, with 3 bases between the two ends. The CDR3 sequence is 11 residues long. Germline assignment: CDR1 MNHEY and CDR2 SVGEGT. The CDR3 sequence: CASSPTGELFF. For the CDR3, the DNA is TGTGCCAGCAGCCCCACCGGGGAGCTGTTTTTT.

This chain connects TRBV30 to TRBJ1-1, with unresolved D. Trimming cost V 1 base and J 4 bases, with 7 bases left between them. The CDR3 sequence is 12 residues long. Looked up from germline, CDR1 is GTSNPN and CDR2 is SVGIG (reference sequence). CDR3 nucleotide sequence: TGTGCCTGGAGTGCGTGGGCCACTGAAGCTTTCTTT. Translation: CAWSAWATEAFF.

The chain recombines TRBV24-1 with TRBJ2-6, with a possible D match to TRBD2 (6 bases). Germline V lookup: CDR1 KGHDR, CDR2 SFDVKD. This CDR3 spans 14 amino acids. The V and J ends lost 9 bases and 0 bases respectively, with 8 bases between them. CDR3 region: CATAGSSGANVLTF. The CDR3 DNA reads as TGTGCCACCGCCGGGAGCTCTGGGGCCAACGTCCTGACTTTC.

Notes on this clone: This specimen includes other DNA sequences encoding the same CDR3. The V call is TRBV11-2, the J call TRBJ2-1, with D possibly TRBD2 on 6 matching bases. Trimming stripped 5 bases from V and 0 bases from J, with 11 bases between. Germline V CDR1 and CDR2: SGHAT, FQNNGV. The CDR3 runs to 15 residues. The CDR3 sequence is CASSRSGSSYNEQFF. The CDR3 DNA reads TGTGCCAGCAGCAGGTCCGGGAGCTCCTACAATGAGCAGTTCTTC.

The CDR3: CASSPGLAVTDTQYF. In DNA, the CDR3 is TGTGCCAGCAGTCCGGGACTAGCGGTCACAGATACGCAGTATTTT. The rearrangement joins TRBV2 to TRBJ2-3; TRBD2 aligns across 11 bases. The germline gives CDR1 SNHLY, CDR2 FYNNEI. This CDR3 is 15 amino acids long. J gave up 2 bases and V 5 bases, and 3 bases lay outside the gene matches.

The rearrangement links TRBV7-8 to TRBJ2-3, with D perhaps matching TRBD1 or TRBD2 (5 bases each). CDR1 and CDR2 (germline): SGHVS, FQNEAQ. The CDR3 extends over 12 amino acids. V was pared by 5 bases and J by 6 bases, with 9 bases between. CDR3 protein: CASSRGEDTQYF. In nucleotides, the CDR3 is TGTGCCAGCAGCCGAGGGGAGGATACGCAGTATTTT.

This clone occurred once. The V gene is TRBV5-5, the J gene TRBJ2-7, with D maybe TRBD1 (6 bases). Germline-derived CDR1 and CDR2 are SGHKS and YYEKEE (reference sequence). Trimming cost V 3 bases and J 2 bases, with 9 bases left between them. This CDR3 has 13 residues. CDR3 bases: TGTGCCAGCAGCTCCCCAGGGGCCTACGAGCAGTACTTC. This translates into CASSSPGAYEQYF. Filled out from reference TRBV5-5 and TRBJ2-7, the complete variable domain reads DAGVTQSPTHLIKTRGQQVTLRCSPISGHKSVSWYQQVLGQGPQFIFQYYEKEERGRGNFPDRFSARQFPNYSSELNVNALLLGDSALYLCASSSPGAYEQYFGPGTRLTVT.

The chain employs TRBV9 and TRBJ2-7, with TRBD1 matching 12 bases. V lost 0 bases, J lost 5 bases, and 3 bases stayed unmatched. Germline V gene data show CDR1 as SGDLS and CDR2 as YYNGEE. The CDR3 totals 15 residues. CDR3 nucleotides: TGTGCCAGCAGCGTAGAGGGACAGGGGGCCAACGAGCAGTACTTC. It yields the protein CASSVEGQGANEQYF.

The rearrangement joins TRBV19 to TRBJ1-5, with unresolved D. The CDR3 runs 13 residues. Per germline, CDR1 LNHDA and CDR2 SQIVND (reference sequence). V was trimmed by 2 bases and J by 2 bases, leaving 4 bases between them. The CDR3 protein is CASSINGNQPQHF. CDR3 sequence (DNA): TGTGCCAGTAGTATAAATGGCAATCAGCCCCAGCATTTT.

The chain uses TRBV3-1 (or the pseudogene TRBV3-2) and TRBJ2-2; D remains ambiguous. Per the germline V gene, CDR1 is LGHDT and CDR2 is YNNKEL (reference sequence). The CDR3 has 14 residues. The V and J ends lost 6 bases and 3 bases respectively, with 11 bases between them. Here the CDR3 reads CASSKMSDTGELFF. The CDR3 DNA sequence: TGTGCCAGCAGTAAGATGTCGGACACCGGGGAGCTGTTTTTT.

The chain recombines TRBV6-5 with TRBJ2-1; 12 bases are a match to TRBD2. J lost 8 bases, V lost 2 bases, and 4 bases had no gene match. Looked up from germline, CDR1 is MNHEY and CDR2 is SVGAGI. This CDR3 contains 15 residues. The CDR3 spells CASSYLLAGGHEQFF. The DNA for the CDR3 is TGTGCCAGCAGTTACCTTCTAGCGGGAGGGCATGAGCAGTTCTTC.

This chain links TRBV4-2 with TRBJ2-5, with D perhaps matching TRBD2 (7 bases). The CDR3 contains 18 residues. Germline V gene lookup returns CDR1 LGHNA and CDR2 YNFKEQ. Trimming removed 4 bases from V and 4 bases from J, with 25 bases in between. The CDR3: CASSRRGVGRELLETQYF. The CDR3 DNA reads TGTGCCAGCAGCCGGAGGGGGGTCGGGCGGGAGTTGCTAGAGACCCAGTACTTC.